This T cell receptor beta chain derives from a study of beta chain features in type 1 diabetes. cDNA synthesis used the whole RNA isolate, giving expressed TCRB sequences. Sequencing was performed with immunoSEQ multiplex PCR; in TCRdb, only in-frame clones are kept and a portion is missing. In the table there are some 900,000 clones, roughly 15% of which are singletons. CDR3 length: 11 amino acids. Germline V gene data show CDR1 as MNHEY and CDR2 as SVGAGI. The germline V and J ends were trimmed by 4 bases and 6 bases, with 4 bases remaining between them. This chain uses TRBV6-5 with TRBJ1-5, with D uncertain. Material: naive CD4+ T cells from blood. This clonotype originated in a woman in her late teens or twenties in good health. The CDR3 DNA is TGTGCCAGCAGTTCCGGTCAGCCCCAGCATTTT. Translating gives CASSSGQPQHF.